This T cell receptor (beta chain) was recovered during a study of T cells in Graves' hyperthyroidism and ophthalmopathy. Germline-derived CDR1 and CDR2 are SGHTA and FQGNSA. V dropped 8 bases and J dropped 4; count of bases not matched to a gene: 8. The CDR3 has 13 residues. What was amplified from RNA transcripts were TCR beta CDR3 regions. With the HTBI primer set, the TCR CDR3 went through a first round of RT-PCR. TCRdb reanalysed the multiplex PCR reads using MiXCR and keeps one entry per CDR3 protein. The sample includes 450,000 to 700,000 distinct CDR3 sequences, 35% to 55% of them seen just once. With a duration under 2 months, the hyperthyroidism was newly diagnosed in patients aged 18 to 65. Exclusion criteria comprised uncontrolled infection, other autoimmune disease, pregnancy or lactation. Details on this clonotype: What it binds is not known.

Whole-study findings and limits: The model forecast ophthalmopathy, anticipating it by a median around 6.5 months before onset. Researchers found most expanded thyroid clonotypes above 0.001 in blood as well.

Sequenced sample: peripheral blood or thyroid tissue (not recorded which). This receptor was identified in a woman between 18 and 30 years old with Graves' hyperthyroidism. This chain connects TRBV7-2 to TRBJ2-7; the match to TRBD2 covers 7 bases. CDR3 residues: CASAVGGRYEQYF. DNA for the CDR3: TGTGCCAGCGCCGTGGGAGGGCGGTACGAGCAGTACTTC.